The present T cell receptor beta chain was sequenced within a study of neurological immune-mediated disorders. This clonotype appeared many times. V was trimmed by 1 base and J by 8 bases, leaving 12 bases between them. Germline CDR1 reads SGHKS; CDR2 reads YYEKEE (reference sequence). The CDR3 is 14 amino acids. Template-switch 5'RACE cDNA synthesis added a 10-nucleotide unique molecular identifier. TCRdb re-analysed the 5' RACE reads in MiXCR, keeping a single row per CDR3 protein. The profile shows fewer than 50,000 distinct CDR3 sequences, about 14% of them singletons. The TCR originated in a woman aged 60 to 75 with HTLV-1-associated myelopathy (HAM/TSP). Sequencing was performed on CD4+ T cells from blood. This sequence joins TRBV5-5 and TRBJ1-4; D unclear. The CDR3 loop reads CASSLFQNDEKLFF. The CDR3, as DNA: TGTGCCAGCAGCTTGTTCCAGAACGACGAAAAACTGTTTTTT. The whole variable domain, remainder taken from reference TRBV5-5 and TRBJ1-4, is DAGVTQSPTHLIKTRGQQVTLRCSPISGHKSVSWYQQVLGQGPQFIFQYYEKEERGRGNFPDRFSARQFPNYSSELNVNALLLGDSALYLCASSLFQNDEKLFFGSGTQLSVL.